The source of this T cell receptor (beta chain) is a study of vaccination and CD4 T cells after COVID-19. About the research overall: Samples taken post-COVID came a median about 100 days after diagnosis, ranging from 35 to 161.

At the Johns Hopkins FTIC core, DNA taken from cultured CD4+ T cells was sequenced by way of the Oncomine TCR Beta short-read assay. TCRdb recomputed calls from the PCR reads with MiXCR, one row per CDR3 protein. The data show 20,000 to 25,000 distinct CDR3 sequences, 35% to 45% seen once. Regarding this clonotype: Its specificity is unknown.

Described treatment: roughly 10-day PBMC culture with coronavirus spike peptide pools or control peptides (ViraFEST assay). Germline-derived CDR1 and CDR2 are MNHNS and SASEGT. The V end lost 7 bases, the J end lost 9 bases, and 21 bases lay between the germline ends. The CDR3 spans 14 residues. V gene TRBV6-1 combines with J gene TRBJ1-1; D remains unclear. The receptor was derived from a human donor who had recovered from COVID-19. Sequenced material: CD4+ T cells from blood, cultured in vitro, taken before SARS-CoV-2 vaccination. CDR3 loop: CASIPPPVGFQAFF. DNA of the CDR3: TGTGCCAGCATCCCTCCCCCCGTTGGGTTCCAAGCTTTCTTT.